These 2 T cell receptor beta chains came from one sample sequenced in a study of shared clonotypes between healthy human individuals. Produced via immunoSEQ multiplex PCR; TCRdb's table is partial and in-frame only. The table lists some 2.1 million clones, roughly 95% of them singletons. What was sequenced was naive CD4+ T cells sorted from blood. Indicated subset: CD45RA+ positively selected. These receptors all stem from a man younger than 35 in good health.

This clone is a singleton in its sample. The rearrangement uses TRBV5-4 and TRBJ2-1; D may be TRBD1 (6 bases). Looked up from germline, CDR1 is SGHNT and CDR2 is YYREEE (reference sequence). The CDR3 runs to 13 residues. V was cut by 0 bases and J by 15 bases, with 16 bases left in between. The CDR3 spells CASSLARQVNTFF. The CDR3 bases are TGTGCCAGCAGCTTGGCGCGACAGGTGAATACGTTCTTC.

This chain joins TRBV25-1 and TRBJ2-7, with 7 positions matching TRBD2. The J segment lost 0 bases and the V segment lost 7 bases, leaving 6 bases of the junction unmatched. There are 14 residues in the CDR3. CDR1 is MGHDK, CDR2 SYGVNS, per germline. CDR3 sequence (DNA): TGTGCCAGCACCAGAGCGGGGCCCTCCTACGAGCAGTACTTC. It codes for CASTRAGPSYEQYF.